These 29 T cell receptor beta chains originate from one sample sequenced in a study of beta chain features in type 1 diabetes. Their antigen targets remain unknown. Whole-study results and caveats: Among all four CD4+ subsets, Type 1 diabetes patients had TCRB CDR3s that were moderately but significantly shorter.

As every portion of the isolated RNA was reverse transcribed, the sequencing read expressed TCRB transcripts. Profiled with immunoSEQ multiplex PCR; TCRdb holds only in-frame clones, not every one. The table shows about 170,000 clones, with roughly 8% occurring only once. The sequenced material came from central memory CD4+ T cells from blood. These receptors were taken from a woman in her 40s with type 1 diabetes.

This clone has just a few counts. The chain uses TRBV5-4 and TRBJ2-5, with TRBD1 identical over 9 bases. Trimming removed 4 bases from V and 5 bases from J; junction bases left unmatched: 12. Germline CDR1 and CDR2: SGHNT and YYREEE (reference sequence). The CDR3 consists of 16 residues. The CDR3 coding sequence is TGTGCCAGCAGCCCCGCCGGGGGGACAGGGAGTGAGACCCAGTACTTC. The encoded protein is CASSPAGGTGSETQYF.

This chain joins TRBV7-2 and TRBJ1-4; 8 bases fit TRBD1. Germline loops: CDR1 SGHTA, CDR2 FQGNSA. The CDR3 totals 15 residues. V shed 5 bases and J 8 bases; nucleotides not matched to a gene: 10. The CDR3 loop reads CASSLGRTGLEKLFF. CDR3 sequence (DNA): TGTGCCAGCAGCCTAGGGAGGACAGGGTTAGAAAAACTGTTTTTT. Combining the CDR3 with reference TRBV7-2 and TRBJ1-4 gives the whole variable domain GAGVSQSPSNKVTEKGKDVELRCDPISGHTALYWYRQSLGQGLEFLIYFQGNSAPDKSGLPSDRFSAERTGGSVSTLTIQRTQQEDSAVYLCASSLGRTGLEKLFFGSGTQLSVL.

The gene calls are TRBV20-1 and TRBJ2-2; no firm D call. CDR1 is DFQATT and CDR2 is SNEGSKA in the germline V gene (reference sequence). The CDR3 is 11 amino acids. Trimming shortened V by 4 bases and J by 3 bases, and 3 bases separated the two germline ends. The CDR3 sequence is CSATYTGELFF. The CDR3 region has the DNA TGCAGTGCTACTTACACCGGGGAGCTGTTTTTT.

This clone came up a few times. The chain employs TRBV7-2 and TRBJ1-5, with unresolved D. V was trimmed by 1 base and J by 7 bases, leaving 14 bases between them. The CDR3 sequence is 15 residues long. The V gene's germline CDR1 is SGHTA and CDR2 FQGNSA. CDR3 protein: CASSLERQFKQPQHF. CDR3 nucleotides: TGTGCCAGCAGCTTAGAGCGCCAGTTCAAACAGCCCCAGCATTTT.

The chain combines TRBV28 with TRBJ2-1; the D gene is possibly TRBD2 (6 bases). The CDR3 has 16 amino acids. Germline values: CDR1 MDHEN, CDR2 SYDVKM. V was shortened by 8 bases and J by 0 bases, with 17 bases between the two germline ends. In DNA form, the CDR3 reads TGTGCCAGCCGCCTAACTAGCCCGAGCTCCTACAATGAGCAGTTCTTC. Translated, it gives CASRLTSPSSYNEQFF.

This clone was found a few times. V usage is TRBV18 and J usage is TRBJ1-1; TRBD1 aligns across 9 bases. J gave up 3 bases and V 2 bases, and 1 base lay outside the gene matches. The CDR3 length is 14 residues. Germline V CDR1 and CDR2: KGHSH, LQKENI. The CDR3 is CASSPGTGHTEAFF. The CDR3 coding sequence is TGTGCCAGCTCACCAGGGACAGGGCACACTGAAGCTTTCTTT.

V gene TRBV29-1 combines with J gene TRBJ1-3; TRBD1 is a possible D gene (5 bases). This CDR3 is built from 14 residues. CDR1 and CDR2 (germline): SQVTM, ANQGSEA. Trimming stripped 3 bases from V and 3 bases from J, with 12 bases between. CDR3 DNA sequence: TGCAGCGTTGACGGGGGACCAGGTGGAAACACCATATATTTT. It yields the protein CSVDGGPGGNTIYF.

CDR3 sequence reads: CASMGWDTSNTGELFF. The CDR3 region has the DNA TGTGCCAGTATGGGTTGGGACACCTCGAACACCGGGGAGCTGTTTTTT. The rearrangement joins TRBV19 to TRBJ2-2; maybe TRBD1 (6 bases). CDR1 LNHDA and CDR2 SQIVND come from the germline V gene (reference sequence). Between the trimmed V and J ends, which lost 7 bases and 0 bases, there was a span of 15 bases. The CDR3 loop spans 16 amino acids.

This clone was seen only a few times. The chain couples TRBV2 to TRBJ1-2, with 8 bases identical to TRBD1. CDR3 length: 15 residues. J lost 0 bases, V lost 1 base, and 1 base had no gene match. Germline CDR1 and CDR2: SNHLY and FYNNEI. The CDR3 DNA sequence: TGTGCCAGCAGTGAAGTGGGACAGGCTAACTATGGCTACACCTTC. This sequence encodes CASSEVGQANYGYTF.

This rearrangement joins TRBV18 to TRBJ2-1; D gene uncertain. Trimming cost V 2 bases and J 3 bases, with 8 bases left between them. The CDR3 is 14 residues long. Germline CDR1 is KGHSH and CDR2 is LQKENI. CDR3 protein: CASSPSQDYNEQFF. The DNA for the CDR3 is TGTGCCAGCTCACCAAGCCAAGACTACAATGAGCAGTTCTTC.

This sequence joins TRBV7-9 and TRBJ1-1, with TRBD1 as a possible D gene (6 bases). From germline, CDR1 is SEHNR and CDR2 FQNEAQ (reference sequence). The CDR3 extends over 15 amino acids. Trimming left V 5 bases short and J 3 bases short, with 16 bases between. CDR3 amino acids: CASSRPVEGDTEAFF. In DNA form, the CDR3 reads TGTGCCAGCAGCCGCCCCGTTGAGGGGGACACTGAAGCTTTCTTT.

This clone occurred a few times. The rearrangement uses TRBV6-5 and TRBJ1-3; D is perhaps TRBD1 (5 bases). V lost 0 bases and J 2 bases, leaving 11 bases between the germline ends. This CDR3 region has 16 residues. Germline values: CDR1 MNHEY, CDR2 SVGAGI. This CDR3 reads CASSYSNARAGNTIYF. CDR3 bases: TGTGCCAGCAGTTACTCGAACGCCAGGGCTGGAAACACCATATATTTT.

Ten or more counts support this clone. The genes are TRBV19 and TRBJ2-3, with TRBD2 matching 11 bases. The CDR3 consists of 17 residues. Germline V lookup: CDR1 LNHDA, CDR2 SQIVND (reference sequence). Trimming took 5 bases from V and 2 from J; bases not matched to a gene: 9. The DNA of the CDR3 is TGTGCCAGTAGTGACCGGGCTAGCGGGAGGACCACAGATACGCAGTATTTT. This sequence encodes CASSDRASGRTTDTQYF.

V gene TRBV2 combines with J gene TRBJ2-7; 10 nucleotides match TRBD2. The CDR3 length is 14 residues. The germline gives CDR1 SNHLY, CDR2 FYNNEI. The ends lost 6 bases at V and 0 bases at J; junction bases unmatched: 2. The CDR3 nucleotides are TGTGCCAGCAGGAGGACTAGCGGCTCCTACGAGCAGTACTTC. As protein: CASRRTSGSYEQYF. The whole variable domain, remainder taken from reference TRBV2 and TRBJ2-7, is EPEVTQTPSHQVTQMGQEVILRCVPISNHLYFYWYRQILGQKVEFLVSFYNNEISEKSEIFDDQFSVERPDGSNFTLKIRSTKLEDSAMYFCASRRTSGSYEQYFGPGTRLTVT.

The V and J genes are TRBV5-1 and TRBJ1-1; 9 bases agree with TRBD1. V gave up 3 bases and J gave up 1 base; unmatched junction bases: 7. Looked up from germline, CDR1 is SGHRS and CDR2 is YFSETQ. The CDR3 is 16 amino acids. The CDR3 region is CASSWGQGEGNTEAFF. The CDR3 DNA follows: TGCGCCAGCAGCTGGGGACAGGGAGAGGGGAACACTGAAGCTTTCTTT.

This clone was counted only a few times. The rearrangement joins TRBV7-2 to TRBJ1-2, with TRBD1 matching over 7 bases. The V segment lost 1 base and the J segment 8 bases; nucleotides outside the gene matches: 7. Germline CDR1 and CDR2: SGHTA and FQGNSA. The CDR3 consists of 14 residues. The CDR3 DNA is TGTGCCAGCAGCTTAGGACAGGGATTGGGAGGCTACACCTTC. Residues: CASSLGQGLGGYTF.

This chain links TRBV7-3 with TRBJ2-1; a weak D match, TRBD2 (6 bases). V lost 5 bases and J 2 bases, leaving 13 bases between the germline ends. Per germline, CDR1 SGHTA and CDR2 FQGTGA. The CDR3 length is 15 residues. CDR3 coding DNA: TGTGCCAGCAGCCTATCTAGCGATACCTACAATGAGCAGTTCTTC. This sequence encodes CASSLSSDTYNEQFF.

The rearrangement uses TRBV6-5 and TRBJ2-7, with D perhaps TRBD2 (6 bases). V lost 8 bases and J lost 5, with 22 bases in between. Germline V gives CDR1 MNHEY, CDR2 SVGAGI. The CDR3 spans 15 residues. CDR3 DNA sequence: TGTGCCAGCTTTAGGAAGGGAGCGGGTTTCCACGAGCAGTACTTC. Translating it yields CASFRKGAGFHEQYF.

The chain couples TRBV11-3 to TRBJ1-6; 9 bases match TRBD1. CDR3 size: 13 residues. Per germline, CDR1 SGHNT and CDR2 YENEEA. After removal of 8 bases from V and 8 bases from J, the junction contained 4 bases not matched to a gene. DNA for the CDR3: TGTGCCAGCGCCCGGGACAGGGATTCACCCCTCCACTTT. This sequence encodes CASARDRDSPLHF.

The sample holds a few counts of this clone. The gene calls are TRBV9 and TRBJ1-1, with 11 bases fitting TRBD1. With 3 bases clipped from V and 4 bases from J, the junction kept 5 bases outside the gene matches. The CDR3 is 15 residues long. The germline V gene has CDR1 SGDLS and CDR2 YYNGEE. CDR3 DNA: TGTGCCAGCAGCGAGGGGGGACAGGGGGGCACTGAAGCTTTCTTT. Translated: CASSEGGQGGTEAFF. Based on the CDR3 plus reference TRBV9 and TRBJ1-1, the full variable domain is DSGVTQTPKHLITATGQRVTLRCSPRSGDLSVYWYQQSLDQGLQFLIQYYNGEERAKGNILERFSAQQFPDLHSELNLSSLELGDSALYFCASSEGGQGGTEAFFGQGTRLTVV.

This clone has a handful of counts. The chain carries TRBV18 and TRBJ1-1; the D is unclear. Germline V gene data show CDR1 as KGHSH and CDR2 as LQKENI. The CDR3 consists of 12 residues. Trimming took off 3 bases at V and 4 bases at J, with 6 bases between the two ends. The CDR3 DNA sequence: TGTGCCAGCTCACCTCTACGCACTGAAGCTTTCTTT. Residues: CASSPLRTEAFF. Variable domain in full (rest from reference TRBV18 and TRBJ1-1): NAGVMQNPRHLVRRRGQEARLRCSPMKGHSHVYWYRQLPEEGLKFMVYLQKENIIDESGMPKERFSAEFPKEGPSILRIQQVVRGDSAAYFCASSPLRTEAFFGQGTRLTVV.

Only a few counts were recorded for this clone. The V gene is TRBV27, the J gene TRBJ2-1; D gene ambiguous. CDR1 and CDR2 (germline): MNHEY, SMNVEV (reference sequence). V was cut by 5 bases and J by 2 bases, with 10 bases left in between. CDR3 size: 14 residues. CDR3 coding DNA: TGTGCCAGCAGTCGAGTGGGCCCCTACAATGAGCAGTTCTTC. It yields the protein CASSRVGPYNEQFF.

This clone was detected ten times or more. This chain uses TRBV14 with TRBJ2-1; 11 bases agree with TRBD2. Per germline, CDR1 SGHDN and CDR2 FVKESK. The CDR3 spans 17 residues. With 2 bases clipped from V and 4 bases from J, the junction kept 7 bases outside the gene matches. Here the CDR3 reads CASSQISGLAEYNEQFF. The DNA for the CDR3 is TGTGCCAGCAGCCAAATTTCGGGACTAGCGGAATACAATGAGCAGTTCTTC.

This clone was detected a few times. This chain connects TRBV6-1 to TRBJ2-7; 7 nucleotides line up with TRBD1. Per the germline V gene, CDR1 is MNHNS and CDR2 is SASEGT. CDR3 size: 15 residues. V was clipped by 8 bases and J by 7 bases; unmatched bases: 17. CDR3 coding DNA: TGTGCCAGCGAGGACACAGGGGCAGGGCCGGGAGAGCAGTACTTC. It specifies CASEDTGAGPGEQYF.

The chain combines TRBV7-2 with TRBJ1-5; D is possibly TRBD1 (5 bases). V was cut by 5 bases and J by 0 bases, with 14 bases left in between. Germline loops: CDR1 SGHTA, CDR2 FQGNSA. The CDR3 consists of 16 residues. CDR3: CASSPTPGYSNQPQHF. For the CDR3, the DNA is TGTGCCAGCAGCCCGACCCCAGGGTATAGCAATCAGCCCCAGCATTTT.

This clone has just a few counts. V usage is TRBV9 and J usage is TRBJ1-5; tentatively, D is TRBD1 (5 bases). This CDR3 is built from 14 residues. Trimming took 2 bases from V and 6 from J, leaving 12 bases between them. Germline V lookup: CDR1 SGDLS, CDR2 YYNGEE. Here the CDR3 DNA reads TGTGCCAGCAGCGTTTTCGGGGGTCGTCAGCCCCAGCATTTT. Protein sequence: CASSVFGGRQPQHF.

This chain connects TRBV7-2 to TRBJ1-1; D gene uncertain. Germline V gene sequence: CDR1 SGHTA, CDR2 FQGNSA. V gave up 5 bases and J gave up 4 bases, with 11 bases separating them. This CDR3 contains 13 residues. In DNA, the CDR3 is TGTGCCAGCAGCCACGGGTGGAGCACTGAAGCTTTCTTT. This codes for CASSHGWSTEAFF.

The chain recombines TRBV18 with TRBJ2-7; 9 nucleotides line up with TRBD1. V trimming: 3 bases; J trimming: 6 bases; junction bases outside the gene matches: 6. The germline V gene has CDR1 KGHSH and CDR2 LQKENI. This CDR3 contains 14 residues. The chain's CDR3 is CASSPSRDRAEQYF. CDR3 nucleotides: TGTGCCAGCTCACCTTCCCGGGACAGGGCCGAGCAGTACTTC.

The V gene is TRBV18, the J gene TRBJ1-2; 10 nucleotides match TRBD1. V shed 4 bases and J 5 bases; nucleotides not matched to a gene: 4. CDR3 length equals 14 residues. Germline CDR1 KGHSH, CDR2 LQKENI. The CDR3 nucleotides read TGTGCCAGCTCACTGGGACAGGGGACTTATGGCTACACCTTC. As protein: CASSLGQGTYGYTF.